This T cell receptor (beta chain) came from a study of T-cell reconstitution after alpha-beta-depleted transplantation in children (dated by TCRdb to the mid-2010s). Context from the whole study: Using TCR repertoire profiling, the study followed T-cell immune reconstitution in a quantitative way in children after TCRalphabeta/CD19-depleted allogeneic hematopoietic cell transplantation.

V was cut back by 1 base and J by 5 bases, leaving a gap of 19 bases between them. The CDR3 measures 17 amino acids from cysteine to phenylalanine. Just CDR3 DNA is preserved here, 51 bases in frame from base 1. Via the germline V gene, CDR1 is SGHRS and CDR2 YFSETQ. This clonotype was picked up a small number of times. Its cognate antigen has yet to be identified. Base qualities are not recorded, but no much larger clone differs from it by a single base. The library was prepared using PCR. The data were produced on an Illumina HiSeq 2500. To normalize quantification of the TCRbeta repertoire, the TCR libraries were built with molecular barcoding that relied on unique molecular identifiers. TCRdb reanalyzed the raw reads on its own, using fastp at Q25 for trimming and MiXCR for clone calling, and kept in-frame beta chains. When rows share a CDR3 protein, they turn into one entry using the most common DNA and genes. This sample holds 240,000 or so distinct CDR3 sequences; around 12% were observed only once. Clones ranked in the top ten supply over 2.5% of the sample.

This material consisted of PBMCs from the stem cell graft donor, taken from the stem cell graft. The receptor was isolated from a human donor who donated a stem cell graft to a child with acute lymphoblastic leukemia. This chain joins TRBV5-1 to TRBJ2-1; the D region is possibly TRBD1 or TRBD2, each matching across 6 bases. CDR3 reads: CASSLLGLKGEDNEQFF. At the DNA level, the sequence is TGCGCCAGCAGCTTGCTTGGACTGAAGGGGGAGGACAATGAGCAGTTCTTC.